The 30 T cell receptor beta chains below all came from one sample that was sequenced in a study of T cell responses to AZD1222 COVID-19 vaccine. TCRdb's table, derived via immunoSEQ multiplex PCR, lists solely in-frame clones and lacks some. The sample has about 130,000 clones, more than 85% seen once. Material: peripheral blood, obtained on day 0 of AZD1222 vaccination. Receptor source: an adult in good health.

This chain connects TRBV19 to TRBJ2-5; 8 bases match TRBD1. In germline, CDR1 is LNHDA, CDR2 SQIVND (reference sequence). This CDR3 region has 14 residues. With V trimmed by 5 bases and J by 4 bases, 6 bases remained unmatched. CDR3 in DNA: TGTGCCAGTAGTCCGACAGGGGCGGGAGAGACCCAGTACTTC. It translates to CASSPTGAGETQYF.

The chain recombines TRBV11-2 with TRBJ2-1, with D possibly being TRBD1 or TRBD2 (6 bases each). The CDR3 is 15 residues long. V lost 7 bases and J lost 5, with 18 bases in between. Germline-derived CDR1 and CDR2 are SGHAT and FQNNGV. This CDR3 is CASTQRGATNNEQFF. In DNA form, the CDR3 reads TGTGCCAGCACCCAGAGGGGGGCAACCAACAATGAGCAGTTCTTC.

This sequence joins TRBV5-1 and TRBJ1-2; 8 bases align to TRBD1. From germline, CDR1 is SGHRS and CDR2 YFSETQ. The CDR3 contains 15 residues. V shed 0 bases and J 7 bases; nucleotides not matched to a gene: 8. CDR3 DNA: TGCGCCAGCAGCTTGGAGGGTACAGGGGGTGCTGGCTACACCTTC. Amino acids: CASSLEGTGGAGYTF.

The chain uses TRBV5-4 and TRBJ2-1; 13 bases match TRBD2. J lost 12 bases, V lost 0 bases, and 9 bases had no gene match. The length of the CDR3 is 16 residues. Germline V gives CDR1 SGHNT, CDR2 YYREEE (reference sequence). In DNA, the CDR3 is TGTGCCAGCAGCTTGGGAGGACTAGCGGGGGCGAGATGGCAGTTCTTC. The encoded protein is CASSLGGLAGARWQFF.

The rearrangement links TRBV7-9 to TRBJ2-1; D remains ambiguous. Deletions cut 5 bases from V and 0 bases from J, with 11 bases between. Germline V gives CDR1 SEHNR, CDR2 FQNEAQ (reference sequence). The CDR3 totals 15 residues. This CDR3 reads CASSAFRSSYNEQFF. The CDR3, as DNA: TGTGCCAGCAGCGCTTTCAGAAGCTCCTACAATGAGCAGTTCTTC. The full variable domain, with the rest looked up from reference TRBV7-9 and TRBJ2-1, is DTGVSQNPRHKITKRGQNVTFRCDPISEHNRLYWYRQTLGQGPEFLTYFQNEAQLEKSRLLSDRFSAERPKGSFSTLEIQRTEQGDSAMYLCASSAFRSSYNEQFFGPGTRLTVL.

The chain uses TRBV6-6 and TRBJ2-7, with D possibly matching TRBD2 (6 bases). This CDR3 has 12 residues. The germline V gene encodes CDR1 MNHNY and CDR2 SVGAGI (reference sequence). The CDR3 region is CVIADGTYEQYF. CDR3 DNA: TGTGTCATAGCGGACGGTACCTACGAGCAGTACTTC.

V gene TRBV10-3 combines with J gene TRBJ2-6; D is ambiguous. CDR1 and CDR2 (germline): ENHRY, SYGVKD. Trimming cost V 3 bases and J 4 bases, with 13 bases left between them. The CDR3 runs 16 residues. In DNA form, the CDR3 reads TGTGCCATCAGTGACTTGGCCGAACTCGGGGCCAACGTCCTGACTTTC. Amino acid sequence: CAISDLAELGANVLTF.

The V call is TRBV11-3, the J call TRBJ2-5; TRBD2 matches 10 bases. The CDR3 extends over 14 amino acids. J gave up 11 bases and V 1 base, and 7 bases lay outside the gene matches. From germline, CDR1 is SGHNT and CDR2 YENEEA. The CDR3 DNA sequence: TGTGCCAGCAGCTTAGGAGTAGCGGGGGGCCGGCAGTACTTC. Translation gives CASSLGVAGGRQYF.

The chain's CDR3 is CAWSPGANVLTF. The DNA for the CDR3 is TGTGCCTGGAGTCCCGGGGCCAACGTCCTGACTTTC. The V gene is TRBV30, the J gene TRBJ2-6, with D unresolved. Trimming stripped 2 bases from V and 4 bases from J, with 3 bases between. The length of the CDR3 is 12 residues. Germline loops: CDR1 GTSNPN, CDR2 SVGIG (reference sequence).

The V gene is TRBV4-1, the J gene TRBJ2-7, with TRBD2 as a possible D gene (6 bases). V lost 5 bases to trimming and J lost 4 bases, with 12 bases between them. CDR3 length equals 13 residues. Germline CDR1 reads MGHRA; CDR2 reads YSYEKL. In DNA, the CDR3 is TGCGCCAGCAGCTACGGACGGGGGTACGAGCAGTACTTC. Translating it yields CASSYGRGYEQYF.

The chain has TRBV7-9 and TRBJ2-1, with D perhaps being TRBD1 or TRBD2 (6 bases each). The CDR3 spans 18 residues. Deletions cut 4 bases from V and 8 bases from J, with 27 bases between. Germline loops: CDR1 SEHNR, CDR2 FQNEAQ (reference sequence). The CDR3 region has the DNA TGTGCCAGCAGCTCTACGGCGGGACAAGTGTCCCTTTTAGATGAGCAGTTCTTC. Translation: CASSSTAGQVSLLDEQFF.

The rearrangement joins TRBV28 to TRBJ1-1; tentative D call: TRBD1 (5 bases). The V end was cut by 2 bases, the J end by 11 bases, with 12 bases between. CDR1 is MDHEN and CDR2 is SYDVKM in the germline V gene. The length of the CDR3 is 12 residues. CDR3 in amino acids: CASSLRLGVAFF. The CDR3 nucleotides are TGTGCCAGCAGTTTAAGATTGGGGGTGGCTTTCTTT. Filled out from reference TRBV28 and TRBJ1-1, the complete variable domain reads DVKVTQSSRYLVKRTGEKVFLECVQDMDHENMFWYRQDPGLGLRLIYFSYDVKMKEKGDIPEGYSVSREKKERFSLILESASTNQTSMYLCASSLRLGVAFFGQGTRLTVV.

This chain links TRBV24-1 with TRBJ2-5; 8 bases are a match to TRBD1. From germline, CDR1 is KGHDR and CDR2 SFDVKD. This CDR3 comprises 14 residues. The V gene end was trimmed by 3 bases and the J gene end by 5 bases; junction bases not matched to a gene: 4. CDR3 DNA: TGTGCCACCAGTGATCCAGGGGGCGCGGAGACCCAGTACTTC. Its translation is CATSDPGGAETQYF.

This chain connects TRBV3-1 (or the pseudogene TRBV3-2) to TRBJ1-1, with 7 nucleotides matching TRBD1. This CDR3 region has 12 residues. V lost 6 bases and J lost 4; bases outside the gene matches: 2. CDR1 is LGHDT and CDR2 is YNNKEL in the germline V gene (reference sequence). CDR3 sequence: CASRRQGTEAFF. DNA of the CDR3: TGTGCCAGCAGGCGACAGGGCACTGAAGCTTTCTTT.

The rearrangement uses TRBV7-3 and TRBJ1-1; unclear D gene. Trimming shortened V by 3 bases and J by 2 bases, and 10 bases separated the two germline ends. The length of the CDR3 is 14 residues. Germline V gene sequence: CDR1 SGHTA, CDR2 FQGTGA. CDR3 sequence (DNA): TGTGCCAGCAGCTTGGGCAACTTTAACACTGAAGCTTTCTTT. This gives the protein CASSLGNFNTEAFF.

The V call is TRBV13, the J call TRBJ1-6; weak D call: TRBD1 (6 bases). From germline, CDR1 is PRHDT and CDR2 FYEKMQ (reference sequence). Trimming left V 1 base short and J 0 bases short, with 10 bases between. The CDR3 length is 17 residues. The DNA for the CDR3 is TGTGCCAGCAGCTTAGCTGGACAGAGCTCCTATAATTCACCCCTCCACTTT. Protein: CASSLAGQSSYNSPLHF.

The rearrangement joins TRBV5-1 to TRBJ1-2, with D unresolved. Germline values: CDR1 SGHRS, CDR2 YFSETQ. V was pared by 2 bases and J by 6 bases, with 14 bases between. The CDR3 loop spans 14 amino acids. In nucleotides, the CDR3 is TGCGCCAGCAGCTTATCAGGCTTTGTGGATGGCTACACCTTC. Amino acids: CASSLSGFVDGYTF.

The chain carries TRBV28 and TRBJ1-6, with D perhaps matching TRBD1 (5 bases). Between the trimmed V and J ends, which lost 2 bases and 7 bases, there was a span of 12 bases. Looked up from germline, CDR1 is MDHEN and CDR2 is SYDVKM. This CDR3 has 15 residues. CDR3 nucleotides: TGTGCCAGCAGTTTACGGATCCGACAGAATTCACCCCTCCACTTT. Translation gives CASSLRIRQNSPLHF.

The J gene is TRBJ2-7, the V gene TRBV19; 7 bases are shared with TRBD2. CDR1 and CDR2 from the germline V gene are LNHDA and SQIVND (reference sequence). CDR3 length equals 14 residues. V lost 7 bases and J lost 7; bases outside the gene matches: 13. CDR3: CASTSTAGRQEQYF. As DNA, the CDR3 is TGTGCCAGTACCTCCACCGCCGGGAGGCAGGAGCAGTACTTC. Combining the CDR3 with reference TRBV19 and TRBJ2-7 gives the whole variable domain DGGITQSPKYLFRKEGQNVTLSCEQNLNHDAMYWYRQDPGQGLRLIYYSQIVNDFQKGDIAEGYSVSREKKESFPLTVTSAQKNPTAFYLCASTSTAGRQEQYFGPGTRLTVT.

The J gene is TRBJ1-2, the V gene TRBV3-1 (or the pseudogene TRBV3-2); TRBD1 agrees at 7 bases. The CDR3 runs to 12 residues. The trim removed 5 bases at V and 6 bases at J, leaving 3 bases unmatched. Germline-derived CDR1 and CDR2 are LGHDT and YNNKEL (reference sequence). The CDR3 sequence is CASSTQGNGYTF. The CDR3 DNA reads as TGTGCCAGCAGCACACAGGGGAATGGCTACACCTTC.

This sequence joins TRBV5-6 and TRBJ1-2; the D is unclear. V was shortened by 1 base and J by 8 bases, with 6 bases between the two germline ends. This CDR3 spans 11 amino acids. CDR1 is SGHDT, CDR2 YYEEEE, per germline. The CDR3 nucleotides read TGTGCCAGCAGCTTGTTTGGGGGCTACACCTTC. Protein: CASSLFGGYTF.

The rearrangement uses TRBV6-2 or TRBV6-3 and TRBJ2-7; D possibly corresponds to TRBD1 (6 bases). The ends were cut back, 4 bases at V and 4 bases at J, with 14 bases in the middle. The CDR3 spans 14 residues. CDR1 and CDR2 (germline): MNHEY, SVGEGT. CDR3 loop: CASSFRAGDYEQYF. CDR3 DNA: TGTGCCAGCAGTTTCAGGGCAGGGGATTACGAGCAGTACTTC.

The V and J genes are TRBV28 and TRBJ1-5, with 7 bases aligning to TRBD1. V shed 2 bases, J shed 0 bases, and the junction held 13 bases outside the gene matches. Germline V gene lookup returns CDR1 MDHEN and CDR2 SYDVKM. CDR3 length: 19 residues. DNA for the CDR3: TGTGCCAGCAGTTTAGCGGGGACAGTTCCATCCTATAGCAATCAGCCCCAGCATTTT. Its protein is CASSLAGTVPSYSNQPQHF.

This chain connects TRBV18 to TRBJ1-1; D not resolved. Trimming cost V 6 bases and J 11 bases, with 25 bases left between them. The CDR3 loop spans 15 amino acids. Germline CDR1 reads KGHSH; CDR2 reads LQKENI. The DNA for the CDR3 is TGTGCCAGCTCCGCACCGAGTTATGGGGATTATGGTGCTTTCTTT. This sequence encodes CASSAPSYGDYGAFF.

The chain couples TRBV9 to TRBJ2-5, with D perhaps assigned TRBD1 or TRBD2 (6 bases each). Germline values: CDR1 SGDLS, CDR2 YYNGEE. This CDR3 spans 14 amino acids. Trimming pared 0 bases from V and 4 bases from J, leaving 10 bases between. CDR3 in DNA: TGTGCCAGCAGCGTAGAAGGGGGAGGAGAGACCCAGTACTTC. As protein: CASSVEGGGETQYF.

This chain joins TRBV7-9 and TRBJ2-2; the match to TRBD2 covers 11 bases. Germline V gene sequence: CDR1 SEHNR, CDR2 FQNEAQ (reference sequence). The V segment lost 2 bases and the J segment 5 bases; nucleotides outside the gene matches: 7. This CDR3 is built from 17 residues. The chain's CDR3 is CASSLSGLAGGTGELFF. The CDR3 DNA follows: TGTGCCAGCAGCTTATCCGGGCTAGCGGGGGGTACCGGGGAGCTGTTTTTT. Variable domain in full (rest from reference TRBV7-9 and TRBJ2-2): DTGVSQNPRHKITKRGQNVTFRCDPISEHNRLYWYRQTLGQGPEFLTYFQNEAQLEKSRLLSDRFSAERPKGSFSTLEIQRTEQGDSAMYLCASSLSGLAGGTGELFFGEGSRLTVL.

This clone is a singleton in its sample. The chain combines TRBV19 with TRBJ2-1, with 8 nucleotides matching TRBD1. V dropped 2 bases and J dropped 10; count of bases not matched to a gene: 1. Germline V gene data show CDR1 as LNHDA and CDR2 as SQIVND (reference sequence). This CDR3 spans 12 amino acids. The CDR3 nucleotides are TGTGCCAGTAGTATATGGGACAGGGAGCAGTTCTTC. Its translation is CASSIWDREQFF.

The chain recombines TRBV19 with TRBJ1-4, with 8 bases aligning to TRBD1. The trim removed 7 bases at V and 7 bases at J, leaving 14 bases unmatched. The CDR3 is made up of 16 amino acids. Germline V gene sequence: CDR1 LNHDA, CDR2 SQIVND (reference sequence). For the CDR3, the DNA is TGTGCCAGTACTCCCCCCCGGACAGGGCGGCGTGAAAAACTGTTTTTT. It yields the protein CASTPPRTGRREKLFF.

The V call is TRBV19, the J call TRBJ2-7; D is perhaps TRBD1 (6 bases). Trimming removed 0 bases from V and 3 bases from J, with 15 bases in between. Per the germline V gene, CDR1 is LNHDA and CDR2 is SQIVND (reference sequence). This CDR3 spans 16 amino acids. This CDR3 reads CASSIDGTGWLYEQYF. CDR3 in DNA: TGTGCCAGTAGTATAGATGGCACAGGGTGGCTCTACGAGCAGTACTTC.

This chain uses TRBV3-1 (or the pseudogene TRBV3-2) with TRBJ2-7, with D unresolved. V lost 0 bases to trimming and J lost 5 bases, with 23 bases between them. The CDR3 runs to 18 residues. CDR1 is LGHDT and CDR2 is YNNKEL in the germline V gene (reference sequence). Here the CDR3 DNA reads TGTGCCAGCAGCCAAGATATGAAGTACCCCCCCGCGGAGAACGAGCAGTACTTC. Translating it yields CASSQDMKYPPAENEQYF.